The TCR beta chain under discussion was sequenced for a study of blood T cell repertoires in COVID-19. The overall study: T cells, B-cell-depleted T cells, or PBMCs supplied cDNA or gDNA.

The germline gives CDR1 MDHEN, CDR2 SYDVKM. The CDR3 length is 13 residues. Trimming cost V 7 bases and J 0 bases, with 10 bases left between them. Residents of 24 US areas, aged roughly 18 to 89 years, made up the participants. Researchers sorted participants into cohorts using their self-reported clinical history. Methods used by the authors: Amplification of reference gene primers was used by the study to estimate nucleated cell counts. The data were produced by immunoSEQ multiplex PCR, yet TCRdb's version contains in-frame clones alone and is incomplete. For V, J and clone size, that table is used; D and trimming come from the DNA. The repertoire has 250,000 to 350,000 clones, roughly 90% of them found once; the top ten carry approximately 4%.

The chain couples TRBV28 to TRBJ2-7, with D tentatively TRBD2 (5 bases). The TCR sequence derives from a woman younger than 30 with acute COVID-19. Sequences were obtained from PBMCs or T cells enriched from blood (not recorded which). In nucleotides, the CDR3 is TGTGCCAGCAACCCGGGGTACTCCTACGAGCAGTACTTC. Translated, it gives CASNPGYSYEQYF.